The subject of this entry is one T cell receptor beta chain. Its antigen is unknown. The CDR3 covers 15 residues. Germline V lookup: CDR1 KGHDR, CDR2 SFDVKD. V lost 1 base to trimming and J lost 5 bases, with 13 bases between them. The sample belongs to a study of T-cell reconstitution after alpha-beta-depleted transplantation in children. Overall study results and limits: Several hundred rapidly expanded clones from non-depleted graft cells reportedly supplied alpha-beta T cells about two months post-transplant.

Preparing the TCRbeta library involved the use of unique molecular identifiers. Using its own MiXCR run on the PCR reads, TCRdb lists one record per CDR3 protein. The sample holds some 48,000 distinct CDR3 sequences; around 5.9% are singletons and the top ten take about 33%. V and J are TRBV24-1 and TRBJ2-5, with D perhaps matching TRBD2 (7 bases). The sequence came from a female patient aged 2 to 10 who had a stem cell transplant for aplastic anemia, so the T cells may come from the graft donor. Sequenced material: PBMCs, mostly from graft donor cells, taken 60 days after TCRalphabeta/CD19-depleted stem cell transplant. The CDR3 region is CATSDFRGADETQYF. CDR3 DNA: TGTGCCACCAGTGATTTTCGGGGGGCCGACGAGACCCAGTACTTC.